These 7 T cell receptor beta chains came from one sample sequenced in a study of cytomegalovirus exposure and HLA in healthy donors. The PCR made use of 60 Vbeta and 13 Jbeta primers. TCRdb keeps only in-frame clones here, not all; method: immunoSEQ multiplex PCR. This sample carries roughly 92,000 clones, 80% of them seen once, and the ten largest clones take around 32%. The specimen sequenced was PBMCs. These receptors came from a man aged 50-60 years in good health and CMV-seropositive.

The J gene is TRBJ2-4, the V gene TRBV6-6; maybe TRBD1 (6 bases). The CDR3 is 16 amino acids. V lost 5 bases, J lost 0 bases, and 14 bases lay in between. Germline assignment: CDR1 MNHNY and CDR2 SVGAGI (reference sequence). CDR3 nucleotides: TGTGCCAGCAGTCCGTCAGGGGACGTAGCCAAAAACATTCAGTACTTC. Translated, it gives CASSPSGDVAKNIQYF.

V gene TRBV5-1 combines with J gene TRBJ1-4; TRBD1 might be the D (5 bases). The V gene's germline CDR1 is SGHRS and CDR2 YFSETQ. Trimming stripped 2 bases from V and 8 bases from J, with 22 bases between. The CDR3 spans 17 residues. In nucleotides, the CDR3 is TGCGCCAGCAGCTTTCGATCGCCCGGCGTCCGACAGGAAAAACTGTTTTTT. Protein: CASSFRSPGVRQEKLFF.

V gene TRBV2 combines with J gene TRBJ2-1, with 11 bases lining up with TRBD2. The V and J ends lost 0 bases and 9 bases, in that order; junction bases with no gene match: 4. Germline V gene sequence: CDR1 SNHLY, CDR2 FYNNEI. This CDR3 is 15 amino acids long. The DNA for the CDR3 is TGTGCCAGCAGTGAAGCTAGCGGGAGGGCCGGTGAGCAGTTCTTC. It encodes CASSEASGRAGEQFF. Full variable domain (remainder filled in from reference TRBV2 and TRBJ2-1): EPEVTQTPSHQVTQMGQEVILRCVPISNHLYFYWYRQILGQKVEFLVSFYNNEISEKSEIFDDQFSVERPDGSNFTLKIRSTKLEDSAMYFCASSEASGRAGEQFFGPGTRLTVL.

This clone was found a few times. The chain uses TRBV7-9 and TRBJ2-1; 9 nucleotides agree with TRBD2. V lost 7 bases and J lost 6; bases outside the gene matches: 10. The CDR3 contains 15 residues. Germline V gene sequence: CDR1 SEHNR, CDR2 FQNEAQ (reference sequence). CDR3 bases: TGTGCCAGCACCCGACGCGGGGGGGAGGTCAATGAGCAGTTCTTC. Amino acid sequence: CASTRRGGEVNEQFF.

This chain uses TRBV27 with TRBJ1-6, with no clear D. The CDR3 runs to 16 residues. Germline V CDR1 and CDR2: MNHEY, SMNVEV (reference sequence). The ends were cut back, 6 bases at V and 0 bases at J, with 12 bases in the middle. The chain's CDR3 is CASRADVSSYNSPLHF. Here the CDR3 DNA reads TGTGCCAGCAGAGCGGACGTGAGCTCCTATAATTCACCCCTCCACTTT.

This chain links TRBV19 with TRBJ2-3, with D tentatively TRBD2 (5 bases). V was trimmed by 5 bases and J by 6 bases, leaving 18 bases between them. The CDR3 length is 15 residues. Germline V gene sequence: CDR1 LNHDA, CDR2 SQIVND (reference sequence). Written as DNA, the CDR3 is TGTGCCAGTAGTCCTCTCGGACTCTTTACGGATACGCAGTATTTT. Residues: CASSPLGLFTDTQYF.

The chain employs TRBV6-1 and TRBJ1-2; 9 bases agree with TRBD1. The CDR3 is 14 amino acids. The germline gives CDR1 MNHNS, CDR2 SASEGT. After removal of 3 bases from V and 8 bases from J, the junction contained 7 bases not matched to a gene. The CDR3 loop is CASSDVGTGLGYTF. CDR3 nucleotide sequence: TGTGCCAGCAGTGATGTTGGGACAGGGCTAGGCTACACCTTC.